This entry concerns a single T cell receptor beta chain. As yet, its antigen is unknown. TCRdb used MiXCR to reprocess the reads, holding one entry per CDR3 protein. The sample has a few hundred thousand distinct CDR3 sequences, about 32% seen once. This sample was included in a study of T cell repertoires in cytomegalovirus infection. As for the study in general: Recently described HLA-C-restricted plus well-studied HLA-B-restricted CMV epitopes were used. Public TCR beta signatures were indicative of both CMV infection and a matching HLA type.

Germline V CDR1 and CDR2: SGHNT, YYREEE (reference sequence). Trimming shortened V by 3 bases and J by 4 bases, and 7 bases separated the two germline ends. There are 13 residues in the CDR3. This clonotype was sampled from a human donor in good health (CMV status not recorded). Some clones in this sample may be carry-over from other donors' samples. This material consisted of cultured PBMCs, taken from culture after CMV antigen stimulation. The rearrangement links TRBV5-4 to TRBJ2-2; D not certain. The DNA of the CDR3 is TGTGCCAGCAGCTCGGACGGCACCGGGGAGCTGTTTTTT. Its translation is CASSSDGTGELFF.